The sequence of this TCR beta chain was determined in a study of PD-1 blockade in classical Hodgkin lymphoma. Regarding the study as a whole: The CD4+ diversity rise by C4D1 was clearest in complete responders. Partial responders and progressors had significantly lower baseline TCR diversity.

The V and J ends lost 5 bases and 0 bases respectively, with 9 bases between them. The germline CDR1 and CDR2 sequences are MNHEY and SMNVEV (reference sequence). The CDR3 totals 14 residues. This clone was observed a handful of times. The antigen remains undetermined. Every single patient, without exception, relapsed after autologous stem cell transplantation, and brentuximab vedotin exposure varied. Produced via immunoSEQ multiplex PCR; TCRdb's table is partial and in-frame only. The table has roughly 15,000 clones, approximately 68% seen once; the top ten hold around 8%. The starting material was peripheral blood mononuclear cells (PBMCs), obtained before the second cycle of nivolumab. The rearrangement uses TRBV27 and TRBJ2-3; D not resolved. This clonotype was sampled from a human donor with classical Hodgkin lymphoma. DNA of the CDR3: TGTGCCAGCAGTCCCTTGGGGAGCACAGATACGCAGTATTTT. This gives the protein CASSPLGSTDTQYF.